These 28 T cell receptor beta chains came from one sample sequenced in a study of OX40 agonist ivuxolimab in advanced cancers. This table comes from immunoSEQ multiplex PCR, and its TCRdb copy is limited to in-frame clones, with some not included. The table records 92,000 or so clones, about 87% of them present only once. The material was CD4+ or CD8+ T cells sorted from blood, obtained in a trial of the OX40 agonist ivuxolimab. The receptor set was obtained from an adult with an advanced solid tumor such as melanoma, head and neck, liver or kidney cancer.

The chain uses TRBV6-1 and TRBJ2-7; no reliable D call. Per the germline V gene, CDR1 is MNHNS and CDR2 is SASEGT. Trimming removed 3 bases from V and 0 bases from J, with 9 bases in between. This CDR3 is 14 amino acids long. The CDR3 reads CASSEWSASYEQYF. The CDR3 DNA sequence: TGTGCCAGCAGTGAGTGGAGTGCCTCCTACGAGCAGTACTTC.

V is TRBV2 and J is TRBJ2-7, with D tentatively TRBD1 (6 bases). CDR1 SNHLY and CDR2 FYNNEI come from the germline V gene. The CDR3 is made up of 14 amino acids. The V gene lost 2 bases and the J gene lost 2 bases, with 10 bases spanning the gap. CDR3 sequence reads: CASSESQGPYEQYF. Here the CDR3 DNA reads TGTGCCAGCAGTGAATCCCAGGGGCCCTACGAGCAGTACTTC.

This sequence joins TRBV19 and TRBJ2-7; no clear D gene. V shed 1 base and J shed 2 bases, with 6 bases lying between them. The germline V gene encodes CDR1 LNHDA and CDR2 SQIVND (reference sequence). CDR3 length equals 13 residues. The CDR3 sequence is CASSIGRAYEQYF. CDR3 bases: TGTGCCAGTAGTATAGGACGGGCCTACGAGCAGTACTTC. The complete variable domain, with remaining parts taken from reference TRBV19 and TRBJ2-7, reads DGGITQSPKYLFRKEGQNVTLSCEQNLNHDAMYWYRQDPGQGLRLIYYSQIVNDFQKGDIAEGYSVSREKKESFPLTVTSAQKNPTAFYLCASSIGRAYEQYFGPGTRLTVT.

The chain carries TRBV27 and TRBJ2-3; D assignment may be TRBD1 or TRBD2 (7 bases each). The CDR3 spans 14 residues. Germline-derived CDR1 and CDR2 are MNHEY and SMNVEV (reference sequence). V shed 6 bases and J shed 4 bases, with 14 bases lying between them. The CDR3 here is CASRGGGPPDTQYF. In DNA, the CDR3 is TGTGCCAGCAGGGGAGGGGGCCCGCCAGATACGCAGTATTTT.

The chain joins TRBV5-4 to TRBJ2-7; perhaps TRBD2 as D (6 bases). The germline V gene encodes CDR1 SGHNT and CDR2 YYREEE (reference sequence). Trimming cost V 1 base and J 2 bases, with 10 bases left between them. CDR3 length: 14 residues. The DNA of the CDR3 is TGTGCCAGCAGCTTGAGGACTAACGCCTACGAGCAGTACTTC. This translates into CASSLRTNAYEQYF.

J is TRBJ2-7 and V is TRBV6-5, with TRBD2 matching 7 bases. Per germline, CDR1 MNHEY and CDR2 SVGAGI. Trimming cost V 7 bases and J 3 bases; bases outside gene matches: 9. CDR3 size: 14 residues. DNA for the CDR3: TGTGCCAGCACCCCGGGGGGTGTGGGCTACGAGCAGTACTTC. Translated: CASTPGGVGYEQYF.

The CDR3 DNA reads TGTGCCAGCAGTGAAGGGGTGAACACTGAAGCTTTCTTT. Protein product: CASSEGVNTEAFF. The J gene is TRBJ1-1, the V gene TRBV6-1, with unresolved D. V lost 1 base and J 0 bases, leaving 3 bases between the germline ends. Germline V gives CDR1 MNHNS, CDR2 SASEGT. The CDR3 length is 13 residues.

Concerning this clone itself: One junction end does not reproduce the germline sequence, and a read error may be involved. The J gene is TRBJ1-4, the V gene TRBV5-4, with a weak D call TRBD1 (5 bases). The CDR3 has 14 amino acids. Germline-derived CDR1 and CDR2 are SGHNT and YYREEE (reference sequence). The CDR3 protein is CASNLVGDDEKLFF. For the CDR3, the DNA is TGTGCCAGCAACTTGGTGGGGGATGACGAAAAACTGTTTTTT.

The rearrangement joins TRBV19 to TRBJ2-7; 12 bases align to TRBD2. From germline, CDR1 is LNHDA and CDR2 SQIVND (reference sequence). J was trimmed by 2 bases and V by 5 bases; bases with no gene match: 10. The CDR3 extends over 17 amino acids. In DNA, the CDR3 is TGTGCCAGTAGTGCCCGCCCAACTAGCGGGAGGACCTACGAGCAGTACTTC. Its protein is CASSARPTSGRTYEQYF.

As concerns this clone: Mismatch with germline at one junction end may stem from a read error. V is TRBV9 and J is TRBJ2-3; tentatively, D is TRBD1 (6 bases). There are 14 residues in the CDR3. CDR1 is SGDLS, CDR2 YYNGEE, per germline. The CDR3 sequence: CASSRFNRDPQGNF. CDR3 bases: TGTGCCAGCAGCAGATTCAACCGGGACCCCCAGGGGAATTTT.

The genes are TRBV19 and TRBJ2-3; TRBD2 matches 7 bases. The CDR3 consists of 14 residues. The germline V gene has CDR1 LNHDA and CDR2 SQIVND (reference sequence). The J segment lost 3 bases and the V segment lost 1 base, leaving 1 base of the junction unmatched. CDR3 amino acids: CASSIGTRTDTQYF. The CDR3 region has the DNA TGTGCCAGTAGTATAGGGACTAGGACAGATACGCAGTATTTT.

In its sample, this clone was seen once. The gene calls are TRBV19 and TRBJ2-1; 10 positions agree with TRBD2. V shed 5 bases, J shed 9 bases, and the junction held 7 bases outside the gene matches. Germline V CDR1 and CDR2: LNHDA, SQIVND (reference sequence). This CDR3 is built from 14 residues. The CDR3: CASSALAGVSEQFF. The CDR3 bases are TGTGCCAGTAGTGCGCTAGCGGGAGTCAGTGAGCAGTTCTTC. The full variable domain, its missing parts supplied by reference TRBV19 and TRBJ2-1, is DGGITQSPKYLFRKEGQNVTLSCEQNLNHDAMYWYRQDPGQGLRLIYYSQIVNDFQKGDIAEGYSVSREKKESFPLTVTSAQKNPTAFYLCASSALAGVSEQFFGPGTRLTVL.

Written as DNA, the CDR3 is TGTGCCAGCAGTTCGATCCGCGGGAGGACCTACAATGAGCAGTTCTTC. Protein product: CASSSIRGRTYNEQFF. This chain links TRBV27 with TRBJ2-1, with 8 bases that match TRBD2. V was clipped by 4 bases and J by 2 bases; unmatched bases: 7. CDR1 is MNHEY, CDR2 SMNVEV, per germline (reference sequence). CDR3 size: 16 residues.

The rearrangement links TRBV6-6 to TRBJ1-2; D is unresolved. CDR1 MNHNY and CDR2 SVGAGI come from the germline V gene (reference sequence). Trimming took 7 bases from V and 0 from J, leaving 12 bases between them. The CDR3 has 14 residues. In DNA, the CDR3 is TGTGCCAGCAACGATCAGATATCTAACTATGGCTACACCTTC. The encoded protein is CASNDQISNYGYTF.

V is TRBV6-6 and J is TRBJ2-1; 7 bases are a match to TRBD2. Germline V gene data show CDR1 as MNHNY and CDR2 as SVGAGI (reference sequence). The CDR3 totals 15 residues. V shed 5 bases and J 4 bases; nucleotides not matched to a gene: 8. The CDR3 sequence: CASSSLAAGYNEQFF. The CDR3 coding sequence is TGTGCCAGCAGTAGCCTAGCGGCGGGGTACAATGAGCAGTTCTTC.

This chain joins TRBV12-1 and TRBJ1-3; the DNA was not compared with TRBD1, the D call given in the table. TRBV12-1 is recorded as a pseudogene. This CDR3 comprises 17 residues. CDR3 sequence (DNA): TGTGCCAGCAGCTTCGAAGGGGACAGGAGCTCTGGAAACACCATATATTTT. Amino acids: CASSFEGDRSSGNTIYF.

The V and J genes are TRBV7-9 and TRBJ2-3; 13 bases are shared with TRBD2. The CDR3 runs 18 residues. Germline V gene sequence: CDR1 SEHNR, CDR2 FQNEAQ (reference sequence). J was trimmed by 3 bases and V by 1 base; bases with no gene match: 7. The CDR3 nucleotides read TGTGCCAGCAGCTTAGTTATCACTAGCGGGAGGGGAACAGATACGCAGTATTTT. Protein product: CASSLVITSGRGTDTQYF.

V is TRBV15 and J is TRBJ2-1; TRBD2 matches 9 bases. The trim removed 0 bases at V and 10 bases at J, leaving 7 bases unmatched. CDR3 length: 15 amino acids. Germline loops: CDR1 LNHNV, CDR2 YYDKDF (reference sequence). The chain's CDR3 is CATSRELAGDWEQFF. The CDR3 DNA follows: TGTGCCACCAGCAGAGAATTAGCGGGAGATTGGGAGCAGTTCTTC.

The chain uses TRBV5-5 and TRBJ2-2, with 9 positions matching TRBD1. The germline V gene has CDR1 SGHKS and CDR2 YYEKEE (reference sequence). V lost 3 bases and J lost 1; bases outside the gene matches: 4. The CDR3 is made up of 16 amino acids. CDR3 in amino acids: CASSSGQGQNTGELFF. The CDR3 bases are TGTGCCAGCAGCTCGGGACAGGGTCAGAACACCGGGGAGCTGTTTTTT.

V gene TRBV4-1 combines with J gene TRBJ2-7; no clear D gene. Germline values: CDR1 MGHRA, CDR2 YSYEKL. The CDR3 loop spans 14 amino acids. The germline V and J ends were trimmed by 5 bases and 0 bases, with 11 bases remaining between them. The CDR3 loop is CASSWSSLSYEQYF. CDR3 DNA: TGCGCCAGCAGCTGGTCCTCCCTCTCCTACGAGCAGTACTTC.

Worth noting for this clone: The identical CDR3 is also encoded by other nucleotide sequences in the sample. CDR3 residues: CASSESYEQYF. The CDR3 DNA reads TGCGCCAGCAGTGAGTCTTACGAGCAGTACTTC. This chain connects TRBV10-2 to TRBJ2-7; D gene uncertain. V was shortened by 0 bases and J by 4 bases, with 1 base between the two germline ends. The germline V gene encodes CDR1 WSHSY and CDR2 SAAADI. The CDR3 is 11 amino acids.

J is TRBJ1-1 and V is TRBV10-3; D call uncertain. CDR3 length equals 14 residues. CDR1 and CDR2 (germline): ENHRY, SYGVKD. Trimming cost V 1 base and J 0 bases, with 6 bases left between them. The CDR3 reads CAISEFSLNTEAFF. The CDR3 DNA is TGTGCCATCAGTGAGTTCAGCCTGAACACTGAAGCTTTCTTT.

This rearrangement joins TRBV19 to TRBJ2-3; the D gene could be TRBD1 or TRBD2 (5 bases each). From germline, CDR1 is LNHDA and CDR2 SQIVND (reference sequence). The CDR3 is 17 residues long. V lost 6 bases, J lost 8 bases, and 27 bases lay in between. This CDR3 is CASSPSSRDGAVGTQYF. The DNA for the CDR3 is TGTGCCAGTAGCCCGAGTTCGAGGGACGGGGCCGTGGGTACGCAGTATTTT.

The chain couples TRBV29-1 to TRBJ1-1, with 7 bases matching TRBD1. V was clipped by 7 bases and J by 3 bases; unmatched bases: 5. This CDR3 has 12 amino acids. Looked up from germline, CDR1 is SQVTM and CDR2 is ANQGSEA. The CDR3 spells CSGQGWDTEAFF. For the CDR3, the DNA is TGCAGCGGACAGGGTTGGGACACTGAAGCTTTCTTT.

This chain uses TRBV13 with TRBJ2-3; D unresolved. Trimming took off 6 bases at V and 3 bases at J, with 13 bases between the two ends. Germline CDR1 and CDR2: PRHDT and FYEKMQ (reference sequence). This CDR3 comprises 14 residues. The CDR3 nucleotides are TGTGCCAGCAGTCCCGGTCCGGCGACAGATACGCAGTATTTT. Its translation: CASSPGPATDTQYF.

The chain combines TRBV29-1 with TRBJ2-7; tentatively, D is TRBD1 (5 bases). Germline V gives CDR1 SQVTM, CDR2 ANQGSEA. The CDR3 is made up of 13 amino acids. The V and J ends lost 4 bases and 4 bases respectively, with 14 bases between them. The CDR3 DNA reads as TGCAGCGTTGCGCCAGGGATTTTATACGAGCAGTACTTC. This gives the protein CSVAPGILYEQYF.

V is TRBV5-6 and J is TRBJ1-5; the match to TRBD1 covers 8 bases. Germline CDR1 is SGHDT and CDR2 is YYEEEE. V trimming: 2 bases; J trimming: 2 bases; junction bases outside the gene matches: 6. The CDR3 consists of 16 residues. CDR3 in amino acids: CASSFQGAQGNQPQHF. The DNA of the CDR3 is TGTGCCAGCAGCTTTCAGGGGGCGCAGGGCAATCAGCCCCAGCATTTT.

V is TRBV29-1 and J is TRBJ2-3; 7 positions match TRBD1. The CDR3 has 12 residues. Trimming took 8 bases from V and 4 from J; bases not matched to a gene: 6. From germline, CDR1 is SQVTM and CDR2 ANQGSEA. This chain's CDR3 is CSFGQAPDTQYF. DNA for the CDR3: TGCAGCTTCGGACAGGCCCCAGATACGCAGTATTTT.